The clone carrying this T cell receptor (beta chain) was counted at least ten times. Its antigen is currently unknown. CD25-based Treg depletion was applied to purified naive CD4+ T cells. V lost 6 bases to trimming and J lost 5 bases; unmatched junction nucleotides: 6. The CDR3 consists of 13 residues. Whole-study findings and limits: Tumor memory CD4+ T cell TCR gene usage clustered with blood and lymph node memory CD4+ cells and lymph node naive CD4+ cells.

Full-length variable regions came from constant-region reverse primers plus semi-nested Nested Universal Primer A PCR. TCRdb re-derived calls from the 5' RACE reads in MiXCR, one entry per CDR3 protein. The top ten clones hold approximately 2.3% of a sample with tens of thousands of distinct CDR3 sequences, 25% to 35% of them seen once. Specimen: naive CD4+ T cells sorted from blood. Subset in this sample: naive CD4+ T cells, CD4+CD45RA+CD25-. This sequence joins TRBV12-3 or TRBV12-4 and TRBJ2-5; 7 bases align to TRBD1. The TCR was taken from a female donor with breast cancer. The CDR3 spells CASSSGTDETQYF. Written as DNA, the CDR3 is TGTGCCAGCAGCTCCGGGACAGATGAGACCCAGTACTTC.